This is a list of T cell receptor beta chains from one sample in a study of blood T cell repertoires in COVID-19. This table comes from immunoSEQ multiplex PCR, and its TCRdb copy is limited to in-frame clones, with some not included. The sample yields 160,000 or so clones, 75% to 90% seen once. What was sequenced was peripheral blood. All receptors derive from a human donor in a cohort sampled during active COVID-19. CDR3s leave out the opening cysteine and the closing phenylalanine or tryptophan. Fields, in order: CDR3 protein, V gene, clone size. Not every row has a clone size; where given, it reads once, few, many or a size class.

CDR3aa: ASSQDLRGGFPGELF
v_gene: TRBV4-3
abundance: once

CDR3aa: ASSLGDRGDEETQY
v_gene: TRBV11-3
abundance: -

CDR3aa: ASSQEQATDTQY
v_gene: TRBV4-3
abundance: -

CDR3aa: ASSLQGKTQY
v_gene: TRBV28
abundance: -

CDR3aa: AIRGPGQTTLSNYGYT
v_gene: TRBV10-3
abundance: -

CDR3aa: ASSRGGESGSPLH
v_gene: TRBV10-2
abundance: -

CDR3aa: ASSTGQVGNTEAF
v_gene: TRBV19
abundance: -

CDR3aa: ASSQGLAETQY
v_gene: TRBV4-1
abundance: -

CDR3aa: ASSPRTATQETQY
v_gene: TRBV6-5
abundance: -

CDR3aa: ATSRPGQGSYEQY
v_gene: TRBV10-3
abundance: -

CDR3aa: SARQGSSYNSPLH
v_gene: TRBV29-1
abundance: few

CDR3aa: ATGRTGGGTDTQY
v_gene: TRBV15
abundance: -

CDR3aa: ASSLPGQGTEAF
v_gene: TRBV18
abundance: -